A single sample is the source of the 31 T cell receptor beta chains below, sequenced in a study of T cell responses to AZD1222 COVID-19 vaccine. Sequenced by immunoSEQ multiplex PCR; TCRdb stores in-frame clones only, minus some. The sample records under 130,000 clones, around 87% being singletons. Sequencing was performed on peripheral blood, taken on day 0 of AZD1222 vaccination. The receptors stem from an adult in good health.

The chain employs TRBV3-1 (or the pseudogene TRBV3-2) and TRBJ1-2, with TRBD1 matching over 9 bases. CDR1 and CDR2 (germline): LGHDT, YNNKEL (reference sequence). V dropped 3 bases and J dropped 5; count of bases not matched to a gene: 7. This CDR3 contains 15 residues. The CDR3 coding sequence is TGTGCCAGCAGCCAGAACCGGGACAGGGTGTATGGCTACACCTTC. Its protein is CASSQNRDRVYGYTF.

This clone was seen only a few times. The J gene is TRBJ2-3, the V gene TRBV5-1, with D maybe TRBD2 (6 bases). Germline assignment: CDR1 SGHRS and CDR2 YFSETQ. This CDR3 has 17 amino acids. Trimming removed 0 bases from V and 0 bases from J, with 14 bases in between. The CDR3 region is CASSLDGAGMSTDTQYF. CDR3 bases: TGCGCCAGCAGCTTGGATGGGGCGGGAATGAGCACAGATACGCAGTATTTT.

This CDR3 is CASRDSGGEQPQHF. Here the CDR3 DNA reads TGTGCCAGCAGGGATTCAGGGGGCGAGCAGCCCCAGCATTTT. The gene calls are TRBV27 and TRBJ1-5; 8 nucleotides agree with TRBD1. Trimming removed 6 bases from V and 7 bases from J; junction bases left unmatched: 8. Germline CDR1 is MNHEY and CDR2 is SMNVEV (reference sequence). CDR3 length: 14 residues.

The chain recombines TRBV2 with TRBJ2-1, with 14 bases aligning to TRBD2. Germline V lookup: CDR1 SNHLY, CDR2 FYNNEI. Trimming at V came to 7 bases and at J to 7 bases, leaving 6 bases not matched to a gene. This CDR3 comprises 15 residues. The CDR3 sequence is CASIPGTSGGNEQFF. As DNA, the CDR3 is TGTGCCAGCATTCCAGGGACTAGCGGGGGAAATGAGCAGTTCTTC. Supplemented by reference TRBV2 and TRBJ2-1, the full variable domain reads EPEVTQTPSHQVTQMGQEVILRCVPISNHLYFYWYRQILGQKVEFLVSFYNNEISEKSEIFDDQFSVERPDGSNFTLKIRSTKLEDSAMYFCASIPGTSGGNEQFFGPGTRLTVL.

V is TRBV19 and J is TRBJ1-3; TRBD1 is a possible D gene (5 bases). Trimming cost V 5 bases and J 0 bases, with 14 bases left between them. This CDR3 has 16 amino acids. The germline V gene encodes CDR1 LNHDA and CDR2 SQIVND (reference sequence). CDR3 sequence reads: CASSLTAGDSGNTIYF. CDR3 nucleotide sequence: TGTGCCAGTAGTCTGACAGCCGGTGACTCTGGAAACACCATATATTTT.

The V call is TRBV4-2, the J call TRBJ1-1; D gene uncertain. The CDR3 has 13 amino acids. Germline CDR1 LGHNA, CDR2 YNFKEQ. The V gene lost 1 base and the J gene lost 3 bases, with 6 bases spanning the gap. The CDR3: CASSQGRDTEAFF. CDR3 in DNA: TGTGCCAGCAGCCAAGGAAGGGACACTGAAGCTTTCTTT.

To note about this clone: Relative to the germline gene, one junction end is altered; a read error may explain this. The chain couples TRBV7-7 to TRBJ2-5; weak D call: TRBD2 (5 bases). CDR3 length: 14 amino acids. CDR1 and CDR2 (germline): SSHAT, FNYEAQ (reference sequence). CDR3 sequence: CASSLSGGQETQYF. The CDR3 bases are TGTGCTAGCAGCTTGTCCGGAGGACAAGAGACCCAGTACTTC.

V gene TRBV19 combines with J gene TRBJ2-7, with 9 nucleotides matching TRBD1. V lost 1 base, J lost 2 bases, and 3 bases stayed unmatched. Germline values: CDR1 LNHDA, CDR2 SQIVND (reference sequence). This CDR3 is built from 15 residues. CDR3 bases: TGTGCCAGTAGTATAGCATGGGACAGGGCCTACGAGCAGTACTTC. This sequence encodes CASSIAWDRAYEQYF. Supplemented by reference TRBV19 and TRBJ2-7, the full variable domain reads DGGITQSPKYLFRKEGQNVTLSCEQNLNHDAMYWYRQDPGQGLRLIYYSQIVNDFQKGDIAEGYSVSREKKESFPLTVTSAQKNPTAFYLCASSIAWDRAYEQYFGPGTRLTVT.

V and J are TRBV19 and TRBJ2-2; D call uncertain. Trimming removed 1 base from V and 6 bases from J, with 3 bases in between. Germline CDR1 is LNHDA and CDR2 is SQIVND (reference sequence). The CDR3 totals 12 residues. The CDR3 spells CASSIVSGELFF. CDR3 bases: TGTGCCAGTAGTATAGTATCCGGGGAGCTGTTTTTT.

The V call is TRBV27, the J call TRBJ1-2; D may be TRBD1 (6 bases). Germline V CDR1 and CDR2: MNHEY, SMNVEV (reference sequence). The CDR3 covers 12 residues. V dropped 3 bases and J dropped 7 bases, with 9 bases sitting between them. DNA for the CDR3: TGTGCCAGCAGTTTTAGGGGGACTGGCTACACCTTC. The encoded protein is CASSFRGTGYTF.

V gene TRBV10-3 combines with J gene TRBJ2-3; 10 positions match TRBD2. This CDR3 contains 13 residues. The germline gives CDR1 ENHRY, CDR2 SYGVKD. The V gene end was trimmed by 9 bases and the J gene end by 9 bases; junction bases not matched to a gene: 9. The chain's CDR3 is CAMSSGGGWTQYF. As DNA, the CDR3 is TGTGCCATGTCTAGCGGGGGTGGATGGACGCAGTATTTT.

The rearrangement uses TRBV6-5 and TRBJ2-2; D may be TRBD1 or TRBD2 (6 bases each). Germline CDR1 MNHEY, CDR2 SVGAGI. V lost 0 bases to trimming and J lost 6 bases, with 8 bases between them. This CDR3 contains 14 residues. The CDR3 region is CASSYSRGPGELFF. CDR3 bases: TGTGCCAGCAGTTACTCCCGGGGGCCCGGGGAGCTGTTTTTT.

The chain joins TRBV24-1 to TRBJ1-1; D is uncertain. Trimming removed 0 bases from V and 7 bases from J, with 8 bases in between. The CDR3 is made up of 13 amino acids. CDR1 and CDR2 from the germline V gene are KGHDR and SFDVKD. CDR3 DNA: TGTGCCACCAGTGATTTGTCGAGGGATGAAGCTTTCTTT. This codes for CATSDLSRDEAFF.

The CDR3 protein is CASTIAAGTAGNEQYF. DNA for the CDR3: TGTGCCAGCACCATTGCAGCCGGGACAGCCGGCAACGAGCAGTACTTC. The chain uses TRBV5-6 and TRBJ2-7, with 7 bases matching TRBD1. J lost 5 bases, V lost 6 bases, and 17 bases had no gene match. This CDR3 is 16 amino acids long. Germline V gene sequence: CDR1 SGHDT, CDR2 YYEEEE.

The chain is built from TRBV27 and TRBJ2-7, with 7 bases lining up with TRBD1. The junction had 7 bases not matched to a gene; V was cut back by 2 bases and J by 6 bases. This CDR3 comprises 14 residues. The germline V gene encodes CDR1 MNHEY and CDR2 SMNVEV (reference sequence). This chain's CDR3 is CASSLEAGGREQYF. The CDR3 region has the DNA TGTGCCAGCAGTTTAGAGGCAGGGGGACGCGAGCAGTACTTC.

This chain uses TRBV19 with TRBJ2-5, with no clear D. The V end was cut by 5 bases, the J end by 2 bases, with 12 bases between. The CDR3 has 14 residues. Per the germline V gene, CDR1 is LNHDA and CDR2 is SQIVND (reference sequence). The CDR3 loop reads CASSPFGRQETQYF. CDR3 sequence (DNA): TGTGCCAGTAGTCCGTTCGGACGGCAAGAGACCCAGTACTTC.

This chain connects TRBV24-1 to TRBJ2-3, with D possibly matching TRBD1 (6 bases). Trimming took 3 bases from V and 1 from J, leaving 13 bases between them. The CDR3 is 16 residues long. Germline CDR1 is KGHDR and CDR2 is SFDVKD. CDR3: CATSDPHRVGTDTQYF. CDR3 nucleotide sequence: TGTGCCACCAGTGATCCTCACAGGGTTGGCACAGATACGCAGTATTTT.

The CDR3 region has the DNA TGTGCCAGCAGCCCCGGGGCGGATGGCTACACCTTC. Translating it yields CASSPGADGYTF. The rearrangement joins TRBV6-6 to TRBJ1-2, with a tentative D call TRBD1 (5 bases). The CDR3 length is 12 residues. Germline V gene data show CDR1 as MNHNY and CDR2 as SVGAGI (reference sequence). Trimming shortened V by 6 bases and J by 6 bases, and 11 bases separated the two germline ends.

The chain recombines TRBV10-3 with TRBJ1-1, with 8 bases aligning to TRBD1. V dropped 3 bases and J dropped 1; count of bases not matched to a gene: 7. CDR3 length: 16 amino acids. From germline, CDR1 is ENHRY and CDR2 SYGVKD. The CDR3 DNA follows: TGTGCCATCAGTGATCCCCTCCAGGGGGCGAACACTGAAGCTTTCTTT. Its protein product is CAISDPLQGANTEAFF.

The J gene is TRBJ2-5, the V gene TRBV6-2 or TRBV6-3; 9 nucleotides match TRBD2. J gave up 0 bases and V 2 bases, and 7 bases lay outside the gene matches. Germline V gene data show CDR1 as MNHEY and CDR2 as SVGEGT. The CDR3 has 17 residues. The CDR3 DNA follows: TGTGCCAGCAGTTACACTCTAGCGGGGTGGTACCAAGAGACCCAGTACTTC. Its translation is CASSYTLAGWYQETQYF.

The chain combines TRBV5-1 with TRBJ1-2; 7 bases fit TRBD1. V gave up 4 bases and J gave up 6 bases; unmatched junction bases: 15. This CDR3 contains 16 residues. Germline CDR1 SGHRS, CDR2 YFSETQ. The CDR3 reads CASSPRRGLQGNGYTF. The CDR3 region has the DNA TGCGCCAGCAGCCCCCGTCGAGGTCTACAGGGGAATGGCTACACCTTC.

This clone is a singleton in its sample. The chain employs TRBV2 and TRBJ1-2; no firm D call. V was trimmed by 7 bases and J by 8 bases, leaving 17 bases between them. Germline V gene lookup returns CDR1 SNHLY and CDR2 FYNNEI. The CDR3 is 13 amino acids. Written as DNA, the CDR3 is TGTGCCAGCACCTTTCAGAGAATAGAGGGCTACACCTTC. This gives the protein CASTFQRIEGYTF. The variable domain in full, completed from reference TRBV2 and TRBJ1-2, reads EPEVTQTPSHQVTQMGQEVILRCVPISNHLYFYWYRQILGQKVEFLVSFYNNEISEKSEIFDDQFSVERPDGSNFTLKIRSTKLEDSAMYFCASTFQRIEGYTFGSGTRLTVV.

The chain recombines TRBV4-1 with TRBJ1-4, with D maybe TRBD1 (5 bases). V was trimmed by 0 bases and J by 7 bases, leaving 9 bases between them. CDR1 and CDR2 from the germline V gene are MGHRA and YSYEKL. CDR3 length equals 14 residues. CDR3 sequence (DNA): TGCGCCAGCAGCCAAGACAGGGTGTTTGAAAAACTGTTTTTT. Amino acid sequence: CASSQDRVFEKLFF.

Only one count was recorded for this clone. The V and J genes are TRBV18 and TRBJ1-1; no definite D call. The V end was cut by 2 bases, the J end by 0 bases, with 4 bases between. Germline V gives CDR1 KGHSH, CDR2 LQKENI. The CDR3 covers 13 residues. DNA for the CDR3: TGTGCCAGCTCACCAGAGATGAACACTGAAGCTTTCTTT. It translates to CASSPEMNTEAFF.

CDR3 in DNA: TGTGCCAGCAGTTACTCCGGAAAACCGAAAAACATTCAGTACTTC. This codes for CASSYSGKPKNIQYF. J is TRBJ2-4 and V is TRBV6-5; D is undetermined. Germline CDR1 MNHEY, CDR2 SVGAGI. The CDR3 consists of 15 residues. The V end was cut by 0 bases, the J end by 4 bases, with 10 bases between.

The rearrangement uses TRBV6-5 and TRBJ1-2, with TRBD1 matching 7 bases. The junction had 9 bases not matched to a gene; V was cut back by 6 bases and J by 2 bases. CDR1 MNHEY and CDR2 SVGAGI come from the germline V gene. The CDR3 has 15 residues. The CDR3 coding sequence is TGTGCCAGCAGACGCTCGACAGGGCTGAACTATGGCTACACCTTC. Translated: CASRRSTGLNYGYTF.

The chain has TRBV28 and TRBJ2-7; 11 bases fit TRBD2. Germline V gene sequence: CDR1 MDHEN, CDR2 SYDVKM. The CDR3 length is 14 residues. V shed 5 bases and J 3 bases; nucleotides not matched to a gene: 3. CDR3 DNA sequence: TGTGCCAGCAGTCTAGCGGGGGGTCGCTACGAGCAGTACTTC. This encodes CASSLAGGRYEQYF.

This clone has just a few counts. This chain links TRBV7-8 with TRBJ1-6; maybe TRBD1 (6 bases). Germline assignment: CDR1 SGHVS and CDR2 FQNEAQ. V was trimmed by 1 base and J by 10 bases, leaving 14 bases between them. CDR3 length equals 15 residues. CDR3 protein: CASSLDTGHGSPLHF. The CDR3 DNA is TGTGCCAGCAGCTTAGATACAGGGCATGGATCACCCCTCCACTTT.

The rearrangement joins TRBV4-1 to TRBJ1-2, with a possible D match to TRBD1 (6 bases). The CDR3 contains 12 residues. Trimming pared 0 bases from V and 9 bases from J, leaving 8 bases between. In germline, CDR1 is MGHRA, CDR2 YSYEKL. CDR3 bases: TGCGCCAGCAGCCAAGATCAGGGGAGCTACACCTTC. Protein sequence: CASSQDQGSYTF.

The genes are TRBV3-1 (or the pseudogene TRBV3-2) and TRBJ2-1, with 8 bases aligning to TRBD2. This CDR3 has 16 amino acids. V gave up 4 bases and J gave up 2 bases; unmatched junction bases: 7. Germline CDR1 and CDR2: LGHDT and YNNKEL (reference sequence). CDR3 in amino acids: CASSPTRGGTYNEQFF. The CDR3 DNA sequence: TGTGCCAGCAGCCCCACTCGGGGGGGCACCTACAATGAGCAGTTCTTC.

This clone was seen just once. CDR3: CASSRSRTDEQYF. The CDR3 coding sequence is TGTGCCAGCTCACGATCGAGGACTGACGAGCAGTACTTC. The chain has TRBV18 and TRBJ2-7, with D possibly being TRBD2 (5 bases). V dropped 4 bases and J dropped 5 bases, with 12 bases sitting between them. Looked up from germline, CDR1 is KGHSH and CDR2 is LQKENI. This CDR3 is built from 13 residues.